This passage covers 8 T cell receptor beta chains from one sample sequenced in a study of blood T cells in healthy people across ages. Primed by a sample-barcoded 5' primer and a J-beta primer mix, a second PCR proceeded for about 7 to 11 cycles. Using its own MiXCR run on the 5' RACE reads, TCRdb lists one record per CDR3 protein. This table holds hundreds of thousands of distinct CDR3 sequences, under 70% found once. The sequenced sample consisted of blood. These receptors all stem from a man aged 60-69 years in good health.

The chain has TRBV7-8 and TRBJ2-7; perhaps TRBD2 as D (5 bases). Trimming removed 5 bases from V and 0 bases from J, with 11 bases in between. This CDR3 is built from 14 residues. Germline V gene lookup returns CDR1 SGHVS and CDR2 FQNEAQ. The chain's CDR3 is CASSRETSSYEQYF. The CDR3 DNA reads TGTGCCAGCAGCCGAGAAACTAGCTCCTACGAGCAGTACTTC.

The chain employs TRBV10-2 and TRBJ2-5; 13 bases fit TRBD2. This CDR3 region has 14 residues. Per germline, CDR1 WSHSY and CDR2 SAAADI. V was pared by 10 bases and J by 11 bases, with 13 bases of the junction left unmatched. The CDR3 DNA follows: TGCGCCACCAGGACTAGCGGGGGTCACAATGAGCAGTACTTC. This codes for CATRTSGGHNEQYF.

The DNA for the CDR3 is TGTGCCAGCAGCCAAGAGGGGCGGGGGCGCACAGATACGCAGTATTTT. Amino acid sequence: CASSQEGRGRTDTQYF. The gene calls are TRBV4-2 and TRBJ2-3, with D possibly TRBD2 on 7 matching bases. This CDR3 spans 16 amino acids. The V gene's germline CDR1 is LGHNA and CDR2 YNFKEQ. With 0 bases removed from V and 1 base from J, the gap between germline ends came to 11 bases.

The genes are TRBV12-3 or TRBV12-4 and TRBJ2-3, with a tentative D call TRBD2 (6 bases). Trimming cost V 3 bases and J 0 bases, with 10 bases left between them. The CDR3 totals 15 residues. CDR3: CASSFAAGSTDTQYF. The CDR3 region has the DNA TGTGCCAGCAGTTTCGCAGCGGGTAGCACAGATACGCAGTATTTT.

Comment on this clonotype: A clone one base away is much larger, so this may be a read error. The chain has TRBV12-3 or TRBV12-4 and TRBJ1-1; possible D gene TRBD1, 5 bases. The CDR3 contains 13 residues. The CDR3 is CACSYQGVNEAFF. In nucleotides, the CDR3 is TGTGCCTGCAGTTACCAGGGAGTAAATGAAGCTTTCTTT.

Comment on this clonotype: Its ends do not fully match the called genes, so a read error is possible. The CDR3 here is CASLGGENTGELFF. The CDR3 region has the DNA TGTGCCAGCCTCGGGGGGGAGAACACCGGGGAGCTGTTTTTC. The J gene is TRBJ2-2, the V gene TRBV6-2 or TRBV6-3, with 8 nucleotides matching TRBD2. The germline gives CDR1 MNHEY, CDR2 SVGEGT. This CDR3 region has 14 residues.

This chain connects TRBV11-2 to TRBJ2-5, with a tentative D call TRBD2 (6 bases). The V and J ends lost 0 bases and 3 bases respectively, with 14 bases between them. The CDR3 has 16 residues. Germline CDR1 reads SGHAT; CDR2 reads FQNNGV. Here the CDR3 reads CASSLDRGLYEETQYF. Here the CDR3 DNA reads TGTGCCAGCAGCTTAGATCGGGGACTTTACGAAGAGACCCAGTACTTC.

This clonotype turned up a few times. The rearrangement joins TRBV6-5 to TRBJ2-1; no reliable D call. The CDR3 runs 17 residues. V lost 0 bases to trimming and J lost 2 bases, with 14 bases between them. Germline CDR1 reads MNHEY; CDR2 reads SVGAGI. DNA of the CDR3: TGTGCCAGCAGTTACTCCTATTCGGGCGGAACCTACAATGAGCAGTTCTTC. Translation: CASSYSYSGGTYNEQFF.